Below are 8 T cell receptor beta chains sequenced from a single sample in a study of T cell changes during pregnancy in multiple sclerosis. The data were produced by immunoSEQ multiplex PCR, yet TCRdb's version contains in-frame clones alone and is incomplete. The sample has about 47,000 clones, 85% to 90% seen once. This specimen consisted of CD8+ T cells from peripheral blood mononuclear cells, obtained in the second trimester of pregnancy. Receptors were obtained from a female donor with multiple sclerosis, enrolled in a pregnancy study.

The gene calls are TRBV14 and TRBJ1-2; D is undetermined. Trimming removed 1 base from V and 5 bases from J, with 8 bases in between. Germline assignment: CDR1 SGHDN and CDR2 FVKESK. CDR3 size: 13 residues. DNA of the CDR3: TGTGCCAGCAGCCAAGTAGGAGCGTATGGCTACACCTTC. It codes for CASSQVGAYGYTF.

This clone was counted a single time. The J gene is TRBJ2-3, the V gene TRBV5-1; no definite D call. Germline CDR1 is SGHRS and CDR2 is YFSETQ. V was shortened by 0 bases and J by 2 bases, with 13 bases between the two germline ends. This CDR3 comprises 16 residues. The CDR3 loop is CASSLARVVFTDTQYF. CDR3 coding DNA: TGCGCCAGCAGCTTGGCCCGGGTGGTCTTCACAGATACGCAGTATTTT. Full variable domain (outside the CDR3, taken from reference TRBV5-1 and TRBJ2-3): KAGVTQTPRYLIKTRGQQVTLSCSPISGHRSVSWYQQTPGQGLQFLFEYFSETQRNKGNFPGRFSGRQFSNSRSEMNVSTLELGDSALYLCASSLARVVFTDTQYFGPGTRLTVL.

The chain couples TRBV6-1 to TRBJ2-1; 11 bases match TRBD2. Germline V gene lookup returns CDR1 MNHNS and CDR2 SASEGT. This CDR3 is built from 14 residues. Trimming at V came to 3 bases and at J to 7 bases, leaving 2 bases not matched to a gene. In DNA form, the CDR3 reads TGTGCCAGCAGTGATCTAGCGGGGGGTAATGAGCAGTTCTTC. Its translation: CASSDLAGGNEQFF.

The chain has TRBV19 and TRBJ2-3; 8 nucleotides agree with TRBD1. J lost 6 bases, V lost 1 base, and 15 bases had no gene match. The CDR3 totals 18 residues. Germline CDR1 is LNHDA and CDR2 is SQIVND (reference sequence). CDR3 coding DNA: TGTGCCAGTAGTATAGCGGCAGGGGGCATTTCAAGGGCGGATACGCAGTATTTT. Its protein is CASSIAAGGISRADTQYF.

CDR3 sequence: CASSLAPHRRYYIQYF. The CDR3 nucleotides read TGTGCCAGCAGCTTAGCCCCACATCGGAGGTATTACATTCAGTACTTC. The chain has TRBV11-3 and TRBJ2-4; possible D gene TRBD2, 5 bases. The CDR3 has 16 amino acids. Between the trimmed V and J ends, which lost 1 base and 8 bases, there was a span of 18 bases. Germline assignment: CDR1 SGHNT and CDR2 YENEEA.

This chain connects TRBV6-1 to TRBJ1-2; D may be TRBD1 (5 bases). The CDR3 consists of 15 residues. Germline values: CDR1 MNHNS, CDR2 SASEGT. Trimming shortened V by 0 bases and J by 4 bases, and 12 bases separated the two germline ends. CDR3 residues: CASSEAAGGSYGYTF. The CDR3 DNA reads as TGTGCCAGCAGTGAAGCCGCGGGGGGAAGCTATGGCTACACCTTC.

This clone was seen only once. This chain joins TRBV11-2 and TRBJ1-1; D perhaps matches TRBD1 (5 bases). CDR1 SGHAT and CDR2 FQNNGV come from the germline V gene. The ends were cut back, 4 bases at V and 8 bases at J, with 8 bases in the middle. This CDR3 has 11 residues. CDR3 coding DNA: TGTGCCAGCAGCTACAACAGGGAAGCTTTCTTT. Amino acids: CASSYNREAFF.

The V and J genes are TRBV4-1 and TRBJ2-3; the D gene is possibly TRBD1 (5 bases). V was shortened by 2 bases and J by 2 bases, with 11 bases between the two germline ends. The CDR3 sequence is 15 residues long. Germline-derived CDR1 and CDR2 are MGHRA and YSYEKL. The DNA for the CDR3 is TGCGCCAGCAGCCAACCAGGACACTTCACAGATACGCAGTATTTT. Translating it yields CASSQPGHFTDTQYF.